This T cell receptor beta chain was observed in a study of cytomegalovirus exposure and HLA in healthy donors. About this clone: Its antigen is unidentified.

The J segment lost 4 bases and the V segment lost 5 bases, leaving 8 bases of the junction unmatched. CDR1 SGHTA and CDR2 FQGNSA come from the germline V gene. The CDR3 has 15 residues. The PCR had 60 Vbeta and 13 Jbeta primers. Profiled with immunoSEQ multiplex PCR; TCRdb holds only in-frame clones, not every one. The repertoire holds about 110,000 clones, with about four fifths as singletons. Study findings and constraints: The study dropped some indistinguishable V segments, TRBV6-2 and TRBV6-3 among them.

The source material was PBMCs. This clonotype was obtained from a man aged 30 to 39 in good health and CMV-seropositive. The V call is TRBV7-2, the J call TRBJ1-1, with 9 bases matching TRBD1. The CDR3: CASSHGQGRSTEAFF. The CDR3 coding sequence is TGTGCCAGCAGCCACGGACAGGGGAGATCCACTGAAGCTTTCTTT.